This T cell receptor beta chain was observed in a study of blood T cell repertoires in COVID-19. Study as a whole: Sites in the United States, Italy and Spain provided acute and convalescent COVID-19 samples. PBMCs, B-cell-depleted T cells, or T cells provided the cDNA or gDNA that made up the material.

Germline loops: CDR1 WNHNN, CDR2 SYGVQD (reference sequence). V dropped 6 bases and J dropped 2; count of bases not matched to a gene: 2. The CDR3 is made up of 13 amino acids. In the original processing: Amplified reference gene primers provided the basis for estimating nucleated cell counts. Data came from immunoSEQ multiplex PCR; TCRdb stores just in-frame clones and leaves some out. V, J and clone size are taken as reported in that table, and D and trimming were inferred from the DNA itself. This sample has 43,000 or so clones, with roughly 87% found just once. This TCR was recovered from a woman in her sixties or seventies with acute or convalescent COVID-19. The sequencing input was peripheral blood. This sequence joins TRBV10-1 and TRBJ2-7; 9 nucleotides agree with TRBD2. As DNA, the CDR3 is TGCGCCAGCAGCGCGGGGGGGACCTACGAGCAGTACTTC. Amino acids: CASSAGGTYEQYF.